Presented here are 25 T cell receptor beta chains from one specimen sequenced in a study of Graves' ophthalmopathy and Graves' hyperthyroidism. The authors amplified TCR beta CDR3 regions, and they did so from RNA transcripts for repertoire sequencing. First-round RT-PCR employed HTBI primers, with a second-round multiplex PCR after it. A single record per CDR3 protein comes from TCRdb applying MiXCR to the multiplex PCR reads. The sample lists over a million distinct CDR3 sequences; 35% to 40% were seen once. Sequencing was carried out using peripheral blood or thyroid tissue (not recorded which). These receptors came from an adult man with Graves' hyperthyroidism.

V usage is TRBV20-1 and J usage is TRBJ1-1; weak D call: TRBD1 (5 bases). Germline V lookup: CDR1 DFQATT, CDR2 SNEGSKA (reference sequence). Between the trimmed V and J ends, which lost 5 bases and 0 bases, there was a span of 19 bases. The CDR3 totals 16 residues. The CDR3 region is CSAPLVGQTLNTEAFF. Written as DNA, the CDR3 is TGCAGTGCTCCCCTAGTTGGACAAACACTGAACACTGAAGCTTTCTTT.

The CDR3 DNA follows: TGCGCCAGCAGCCAAGAAGGGCTCCCAACCTACGAGCAGTACTTC. Protein product: CASSQEGLPTYEQYF. The gene calls are TRBV4-3 and TRBJ2-7; the D is unclear. This CDR3 spans 15 amino acids. The ends were cut back, 0 bases at V and 2 bases at J, with 11 bases in the middle. Germline V gene sequence: CDR1 LGHNA, CDR2 YSLEER.

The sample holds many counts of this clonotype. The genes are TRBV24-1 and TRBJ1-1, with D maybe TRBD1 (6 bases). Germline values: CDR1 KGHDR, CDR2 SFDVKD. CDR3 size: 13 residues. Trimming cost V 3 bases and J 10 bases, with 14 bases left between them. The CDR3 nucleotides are TGTGCCACCAGTGATGGGGGGCGCGGTGGAGCTTTCTTT. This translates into CATSDGGRGGAFF.

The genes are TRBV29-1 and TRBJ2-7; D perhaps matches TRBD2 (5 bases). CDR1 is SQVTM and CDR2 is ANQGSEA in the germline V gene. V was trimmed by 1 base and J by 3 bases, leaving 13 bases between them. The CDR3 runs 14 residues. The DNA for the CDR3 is TGCAGCGTTGAAGTGGATACGGGGAGCTACGAGCAGTACTTC. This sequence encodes CSVEVDTGSYEQYF.

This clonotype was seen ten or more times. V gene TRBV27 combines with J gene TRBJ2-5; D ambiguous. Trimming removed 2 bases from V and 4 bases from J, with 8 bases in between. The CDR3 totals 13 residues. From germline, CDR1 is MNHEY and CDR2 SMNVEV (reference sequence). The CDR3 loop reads CASSLMWGETQYF. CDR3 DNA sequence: TGTGCCAGCAGTTTAATGTGGGGAGAGACCCAGTACTTC.

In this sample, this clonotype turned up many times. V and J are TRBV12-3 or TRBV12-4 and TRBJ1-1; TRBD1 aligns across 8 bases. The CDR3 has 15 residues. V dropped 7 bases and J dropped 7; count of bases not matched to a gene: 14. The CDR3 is CASTRTDRDHGEAFF. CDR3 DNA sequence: TGTGCCAGCACTAGGACGGACAGGGACCATGGTGAAGCTTTCTTT.

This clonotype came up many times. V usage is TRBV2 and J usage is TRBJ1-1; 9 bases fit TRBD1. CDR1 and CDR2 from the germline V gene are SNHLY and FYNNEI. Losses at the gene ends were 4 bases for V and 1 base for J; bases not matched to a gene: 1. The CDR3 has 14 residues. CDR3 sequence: CASSGTGANTEAFF. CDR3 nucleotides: TGTGCCAGCAGTGGGACAGGGGCGAACACTGAAGCTTTCTTT.

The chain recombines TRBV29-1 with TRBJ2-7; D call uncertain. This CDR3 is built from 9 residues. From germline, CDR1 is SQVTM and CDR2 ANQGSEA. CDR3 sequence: CTRVDEQYF. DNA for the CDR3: TGCACTCGGGTGGACGAGCAGTACTTC.

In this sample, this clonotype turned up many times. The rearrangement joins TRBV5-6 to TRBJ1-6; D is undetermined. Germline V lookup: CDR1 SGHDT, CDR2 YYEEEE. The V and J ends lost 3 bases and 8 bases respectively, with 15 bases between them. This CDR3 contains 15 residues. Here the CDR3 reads CASSSLWEGDSPLHF. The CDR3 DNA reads TGTGCCAGCAGCTCGCTGTGGGAGGGAGATTCACCCCTCCACTTT. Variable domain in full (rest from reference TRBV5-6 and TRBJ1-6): DAGVTQSPTHLIKTRGQQVTLRCSPKSGHDTVSWYQQALGQGPQFIFQYYEEEERQRGNFPDRFSGHQFPNYSSELNVNALLLGDSALYLCASSSLWEGDSPLHFGNGTRLTVT.

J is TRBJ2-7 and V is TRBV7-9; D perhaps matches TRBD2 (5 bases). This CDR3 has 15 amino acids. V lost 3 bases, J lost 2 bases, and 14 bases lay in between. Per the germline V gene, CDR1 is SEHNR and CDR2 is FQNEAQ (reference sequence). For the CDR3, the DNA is TGTGCCAGCAGCTTGTTAACGGGGTTGACCTACGAGCAGTACTTC. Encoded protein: CASSLLTGLTYEQYF.

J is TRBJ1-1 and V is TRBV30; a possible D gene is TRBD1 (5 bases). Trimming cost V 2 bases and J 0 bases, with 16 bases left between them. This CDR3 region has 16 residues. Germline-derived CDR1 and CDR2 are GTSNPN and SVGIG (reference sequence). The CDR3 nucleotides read TGTGCCTGGAGTTCCTGGGGGACTCGTATGAACACTGAAGCTTTCTTT. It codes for CAWSSWGTRMNTEAFF.

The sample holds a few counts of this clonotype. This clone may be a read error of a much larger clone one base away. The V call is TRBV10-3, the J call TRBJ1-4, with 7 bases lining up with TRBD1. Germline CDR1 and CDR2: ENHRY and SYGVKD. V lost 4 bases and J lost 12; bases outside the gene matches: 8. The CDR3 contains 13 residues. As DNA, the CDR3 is TGTGCCATCAGTGGGGACAGCCTAGTGGAACTGTTTTTT. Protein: CAISGDSLVELFF.

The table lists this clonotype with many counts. The CDR3 DNA reads TGCGCCAGCAGTGACCAGACAGGGGCGTACACTGAAGCTTTCTTT. Protein: CASSDQTGAYTEAFF. The chain links TRBV10-2 to TRBJ1-1; 8 nucleotides agree with TRBD1. V lost 3 bases and J lost 3; bases outside the gene matches: 6. The germline V gene encodes CDR1 WSHSY and CDR2 SAAADI. The CDR3 runs to 15 residues.

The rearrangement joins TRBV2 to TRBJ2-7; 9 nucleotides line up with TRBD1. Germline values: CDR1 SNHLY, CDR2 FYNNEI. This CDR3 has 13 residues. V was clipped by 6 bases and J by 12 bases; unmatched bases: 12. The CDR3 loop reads CASRGQGSFWGYF. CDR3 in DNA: TGTGCCAGCAGGGGACAGGGATCCTTCTGGGGGTACTTC. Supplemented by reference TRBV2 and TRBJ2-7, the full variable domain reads EPEVTQTPSHQVTQMGQEVILRCVPISNHLYFYWYRQILGQKVEFLVSFYNNEISEKSEIFDDQFSVERPDGSNFTLKIRSTKLEDSAMYFCASRGQGSFWGYFGPGTRLTVT.

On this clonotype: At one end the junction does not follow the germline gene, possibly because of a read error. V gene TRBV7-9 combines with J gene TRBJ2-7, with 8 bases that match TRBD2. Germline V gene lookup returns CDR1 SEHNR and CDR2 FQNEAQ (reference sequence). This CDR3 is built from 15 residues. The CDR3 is CASSSPGTRAYEQYF. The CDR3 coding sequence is TGCGCCAGCAGCTCCCCCGGGACTAGAGCCTACGAGCAGTACTTC. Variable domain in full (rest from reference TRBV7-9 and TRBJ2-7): DTGVSQNPRHKITKRGQNVTFRCDPISEHNRLYWYRQTLGQGPEFLTYFQNEAQLEKSRLLSDRFSAERPKGSFSTLEIQRTEQGDSAMYLCASSSPGTRAYEQYFGPGTRLTVT.

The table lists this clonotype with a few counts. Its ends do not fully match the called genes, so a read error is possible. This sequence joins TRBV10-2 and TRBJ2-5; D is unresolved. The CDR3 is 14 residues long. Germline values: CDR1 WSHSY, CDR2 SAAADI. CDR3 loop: CASSEMGYRETQYF. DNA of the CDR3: TGTGCCAGCAGTGAAATGGGGTATAGGGAGACCCAGTACTTC.

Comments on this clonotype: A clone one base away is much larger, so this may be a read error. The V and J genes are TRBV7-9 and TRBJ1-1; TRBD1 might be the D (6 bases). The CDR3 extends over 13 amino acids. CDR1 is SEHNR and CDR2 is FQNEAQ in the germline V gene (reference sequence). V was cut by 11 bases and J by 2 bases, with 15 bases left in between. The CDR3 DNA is TGTGCCGGCTCGGCAGGGGCTAACACTGAAGCTTTCTTT. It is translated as CAGSAGANTEAFF. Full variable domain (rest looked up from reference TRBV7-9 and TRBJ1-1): DTGVSQNPRHKITKRGQNVTFRCDPISEHNRLYWYRQTLGQGPEFLTYFQNEAQLEKSRLLSDRFSAERPKGSFSTLEIQRTEQGDSAMYLCAGSAGANTEAFFGQGTRLTVV.

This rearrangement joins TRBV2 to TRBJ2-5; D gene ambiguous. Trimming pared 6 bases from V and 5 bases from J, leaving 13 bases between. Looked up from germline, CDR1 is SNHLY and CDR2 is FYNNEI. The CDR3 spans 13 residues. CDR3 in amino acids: CASSLERMETQYF. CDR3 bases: TGTGCCAGCAGCTTAGAACGGATGGAGACCCAGTACTTC.

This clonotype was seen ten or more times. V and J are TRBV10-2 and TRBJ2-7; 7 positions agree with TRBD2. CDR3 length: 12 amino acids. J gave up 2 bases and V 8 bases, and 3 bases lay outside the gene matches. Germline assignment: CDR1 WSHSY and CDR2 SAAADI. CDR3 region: CASGTIPYEQYF. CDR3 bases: TGCGCCAGCGGGACTATTCCCTACGAGCAGTACTTC.

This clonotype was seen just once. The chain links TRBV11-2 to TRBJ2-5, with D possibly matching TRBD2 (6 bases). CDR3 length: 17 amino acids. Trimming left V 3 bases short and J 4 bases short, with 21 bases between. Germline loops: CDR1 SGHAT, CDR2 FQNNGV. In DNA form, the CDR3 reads TGTGCCAGCAGCTTTGGGGGGATGGAAAGGCTGCGAGAGACCCAGTACTTC. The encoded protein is CASSFGGMERLRETQYF. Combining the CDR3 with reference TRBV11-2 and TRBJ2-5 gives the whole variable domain EAGVAQSPRYKIIEKRQSVAFWCNPISGHATLYWYQQILGQGPKLLIQFQNNGVVDDSQLPKDRFSAERLKGVDSTLKIQPAKLEDSAVYLCASSFGGMERLRETQYFGPGTRLLVL.

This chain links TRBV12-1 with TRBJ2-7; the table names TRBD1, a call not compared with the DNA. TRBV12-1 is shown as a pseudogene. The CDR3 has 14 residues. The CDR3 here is CASSFNTGLDEQYF. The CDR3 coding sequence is TGTGCCAGCAGCTTTAATACAGGCTTGGACGAGCAGTACTTC.

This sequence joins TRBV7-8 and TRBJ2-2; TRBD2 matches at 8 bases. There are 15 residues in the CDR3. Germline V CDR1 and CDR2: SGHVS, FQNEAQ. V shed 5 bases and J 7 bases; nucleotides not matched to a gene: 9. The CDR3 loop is CASSPRGGGNGELFF. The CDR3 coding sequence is TGTGCCAGCAGCCCGCGCGGCGGGGGGAACGGGGAGCTGTTTTTT.

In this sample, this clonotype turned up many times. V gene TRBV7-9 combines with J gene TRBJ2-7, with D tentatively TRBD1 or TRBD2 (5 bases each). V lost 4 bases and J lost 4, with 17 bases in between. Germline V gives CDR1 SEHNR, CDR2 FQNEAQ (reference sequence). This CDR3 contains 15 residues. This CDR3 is CASSYRDQGGYEQYF. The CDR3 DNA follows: TGTGCCAGCAGCTACCGGGACCAAGGCGGGTACGAGCAGTACTTC.

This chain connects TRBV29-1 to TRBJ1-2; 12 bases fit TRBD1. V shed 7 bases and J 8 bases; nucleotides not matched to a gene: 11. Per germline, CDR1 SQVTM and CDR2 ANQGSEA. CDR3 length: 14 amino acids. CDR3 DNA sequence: TGCAGCGCCCTACCTGGGACAGGGGGCTCGGGCTACACCTTC. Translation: CSALPGTGGSGYTF. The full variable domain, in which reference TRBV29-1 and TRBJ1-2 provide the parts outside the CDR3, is SAVISQKPSRDICQRGTSLTIQCQVDSQVTMMFWYRQQPGQSLTLIATANQGSEATYESGFVIDKFPISRPNLTFSTLTVSNMSPEDSSIYLCSALPGTGGSGYTFGSGTRLTVV.

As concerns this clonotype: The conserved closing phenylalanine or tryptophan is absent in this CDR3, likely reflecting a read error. In DNA form, the CDR3 reads TGTGCCACCAGTGACCAGGCAGGCTACACCTCC. As protein: CATSDQAGYTS. This chain joins TRBV24-1 and TRBJ1-2; no clear D gene. The CDR3 spans 11 residues. Germline V lookup: CDR1 KGHDR, CDR2 SFDVKD. Deletions cut 4 bases from V and 8 bases from J, with 7 bases between.